What follows are 31 T cell receptor beta chains derived from one specimen sequenced in a study of blood T cell repertoires in COVID-19. The table came from immunoSEQ multiplex PCR; TCRdb's copy has only in-frame clones and leaves some out. The data show about 98,000 clones, around nine tenths seen once. What was sequenced was peripheral blood. All receptors come from a man between 50 and 59 years old with acute or convalescent COVID-19.

A single count supports this clone. The rearrangement links TRBV19 to TRBJ2-7, with 8 bases identical to TRBD2. CDR3 size: 14 residues. CDR1 LNHDA and CDR2 SQIVND come from the germline V gene (reference sequence). V lost 6 bases, J lost 3 bases, and 7 bases stayed unmatched. The CDR3 is CASSPGLAYYEQYF. DNA for the CDR3: TGTGCCAGTAGCCCCGGACTAGCTTACTACGAGCAGTACTTC.

The rearrangement joins TRBV6-5 to TRBJ2-7; 8 bases fit TRBD1. There are 15 residues in the CDR3. With 0 bases clipped from V and 3 bases from J, the junction kept 4 bases outside the gene matches. Germline V gives CDR1 MNHEY, CDR2 SVGAGI. The CDR3 bases are TGTGCCAGCAGTTACTCGAGGGACAGGATCTACGAGCAGTACTTC. Its protein product is CASSYSRDRIYEQYF.

V is TRBV7-9 and J is TRBJ2-1; 13 nucleotides align to TRBD2. The CDR3 length is 15 residues. V trimming: 5 bases; J trimming: 7 bases; junction bases outside the gene matches: 5. CDR1 and CDR2 (germline): SEHNR, FQNEAQ (reference sequence). Written as DNA, the CDR3 is TGTGCCAGCAGCCAGACTAGCGGGAGGTGGAATGAGCAGTTCTTC. It yields the protein CASSQTSGRWNEQFF.

This clone has just one count. The chain recombines TRBV18 with TRBJ1-3; the match to TRBD1 covers 7 bases. Losses at the gene ends were 5 bases for V and 0 bases for J; bases not matched to a gene: 7. The CDR3 covers 16 residues. The V gene's germline CDR1 is KGHSH and CDR2 LQKENI. The CDR3 sequence: CASSIGQAHSGNTIYF. The CDR3 nucleotides are TGTGCCAGCTCAATTGGACAGGCACACTCTGGAAACACCATATATTTT. Filled out from reference TRBV18 and TRBJ1-3, the complete variable domain reads NAGVMQNPRHLVRRRGQEARLRCSPMKGHSHVYWYRQLPEEGLKFMVYLQKENIIDESGMPKERFSAEFPKEGPSILRIQQVVRGDSAAYFCASSIGQAHSGNTIYFGEGSWLTVV.

The V gene is TRBV5-1, the J gene TRBJ1-1, with D possibly matching TRBD1 (5 bases). Trimming took 7 bases from V and 4 from J, leaving 17 bases between them. Germline V gene lookup returns CDR1 SGHRS and CDR2 YFSETQ. This CDR3 has 14 amino acids. CDR3 loop: CASDQGVKGTEAFF. The CDR3, as DNA: TGCGCCAGCGACCAAGGGGTCAAGGGCACTGAAGCTTTCTTT.

This rearrangement joins TRBV5-1 to TRBJ2-3; the match to TRBD2 covers 7 bases. The CDR3 has 14 amino acids. Trimming at V came to 0 bases and at J to 2 bases, leaving 0 bases not matched to a gene. CDR1 is SGHRS and CDR2 is YFSETQ in the germline V gene. CDR3 residues: CASSLGDYTDTQYF. The CDR3 DNA follows: TGCGCCAGCAGCTTGGGGGACTACACAGATACGCAGTATTTT.

The chain uses TRBV11-2 and TRBJ2-7, with D tentatively TRBD1 (5 bases). From germline, CDR1 is SGHAT and CDR2 FQNNGV. The V end was cut by 5 bases, the J end by 2 bases, with 16 bases between. The CDR3 covers 15 residues. The CDR3 spells CASSQGTGHTYEQYF. CDR3 in DNA: TGTGCCAGCAGCCAAGGAACAGGACATACCTACGAGCAGTACTTC.

The V and J genes are TRBV5-1 and TRBJ1-2; 8 bases map to TRBD1. Germline V gene lookup returns CDR1 SGHRS and CDR2 YFSETQ. The ends lost 4 bases at V and 8 bases at J; junction bases unmatched: 7. The CDR3 length is 13 residues. The CDR3 DNA follows: TGCGCCAGCAGCATGGACAGGGCTCGAGGCTACACCTTC. Protein: CASSMDRARGYTF.

The chain recombines TRBV5-8 with TRBJ2-3; perhaps TRBD2 as D (5 bases). The CDR3 has 16 residues. Deletions cut 3 bases from V and 1 base from J, with 15 bases between. Germline V gene data show CDR1 as SGHTS and CDR2 as YDEGEE. CDR3 sequence reads: CASSSSGLRRTDTQYF. The CDR3 DNA sequence: TGTGCCAGCAGCTCTTCCGGACTCCGTCGCACAGATACGCAGTATTTT. The full variable domain, rest sourced from reference TRBV5-8 and TRBJ2-3, is EAGVTQSPTHLIKTRGQQATLRCSPISGHTSVYWYQQALGLGLQFLLWYDEGEERNRGNFPPRFSGRQFPNYSSELNVNALELEDSALYLCASSSSGLRRTDTQYFGPGTRLTVL.

The chain uses TRBV23-1 and TRBJ1-5; tentative D call: TRBD1 (6 bases). TRBV23-1 is identified as an open reading frame with a role that is uncertain. Trimming shortened V by 1 base and J by 4 bases, and 14 bases separated the two germline ends. This CDR3 is built from 16 residues. The CDR3 region has the DNA TGCGCCAGCAGTCAATTAGGCAGGGGATGTAATCAGCCCCAGCATTTT. Amino acids: CASSQLGRGCNQPQHF.

The rearrangement joins TRBV30 to TRBJ1-2, with D possibly being TRBD1 (6 bases). V was clipped by 3 bases and J by 8 bases, with 22 bases between them. This CDR3 is 15 amino acids long. Germline assignment: CDR1 GTSNPN and CDR2 SVGIG (reference sequence). CDR3 residues: CAWRGAGTQVGGYTF. The CDR3 nucleotides are TGTGCCTGGAGGGGAGCCGGGACACAAGTTGGGGGCTACACCTTC.

The gene calls are TRBV4-1 and TRBJ2-1; 9 bases are a match to TRBD1. Trimming cost V 1 base and J 4 bases; bases outside gene matches: 11. The CDR3 consists of 18 residues. Germline CDR1 MGHRA, CDR2 YSYEKL. The CDR3 region is CASSQGPPPGQGYNEQFF. CDR3 nucleotide sequence: TGCGCCAGCAGCCAAGGCCCCCCTCCGGGACAGGGATACAATGAGCAGTTCTTC.

In this sample, this clone turned up once. For the CDR3, the DNA is TGTGCCAGTAGCCTCGGTCCCATCAGGGAGCAGTACTTC. Its protein product is CASSLGPIREQYF. The chain combines TRBV19 with TRBJ2-7; D gene uncertain. The germline V and J ends were trimmed by 6 bases and 7 bases, with 16 bases remaining between them. Per the germline V gene, CDR1 is LNHDA and CDR2 is SQIVND (reference sequence). The CDR3 has 13 residues.

The gene calls are TRBV11-2 and TRBJ2-2; 8 nucleotides align to TRBD1. Germline V gives CDR1 SGHAT, CDR2 FQNNGV. The CDR3 contains 17 residues. V was pared by 8 bases and J by 5 bases, with 16 bases of the junction left unmatched. CDR3 residues: CASSKNRQGARTGELFF. CDR3 in DNA: TGTGCCAGCTCAAAAAACCGTCAGGGGGCGAGAACCGGGGAGCTGTTTTTT.

The rearrangement links TRBV30 to TRBJ1-5; 7 nucleotides line up with TRBD1. The CDR3 runs to 13 residues. V shed 0 bases, J shed 5 bases, and the junction held 1 base outside the gene matches. Germline assignment: CDR1 GTSNPN and CDR2 SVGIG (reference sequence). The CDR3 bases are TGTGCCTGGAGTGTACAGGGGTATCAGCCCCAGCATTTT. Translated: CAWSVQGYQPQHF. Based on the CDR3 plus reference TRBV30 and TRBJ1-5, the full variable domain is SQTIHQWPATLVQPVGSPLSLECTVEGTSNPNLYWYRQAAGRGLQLLFYSVGIGQISSEVPQNLSASRPQDRQFILSSKKLLLSDSGFYLCAWSVQGYQPQHFGDGTRLSIL.

The chain uses TRBV3-1 (or the pseudogene TRBV3-2) and TRBJ1-1; TRBD1 is a possible D gene (6 bases). The CDR3 is 14 residues long. The germline V gene has CDR1 LGHDT and CDR2 YNNKEL (reference sequence). Trimming pared 6 bases from V and 4 bases from J, leaving 15 bases between. The CDR3, as DNA: TGTGCCAGCAGTCAACAGGGATCCCTCACTGAAGCTTTCTTT. Amino acid sequence: CASSQQGSLTEAFF.

The chain employs TRBV19 and TRBJ1-5; no firm D call. The V end lost 5 bases, the J end lost 4 bases, and 15 bases lay between the germline ends. The CDR3 sequence is 15 residues long. The germline gives CDR1 LNHDA, CDR2 SQIVND (reference sequence). The CDR3 DNA sequence: TGTGCCAGTAGTGGCCCCCGGGGTCTGAATCAGCCCCAGCATTTT. Protein product: CASSGPRGLNQPQHF.

The V call is TRBV30, the J call TRBJ1-3, with D tentatively TRBD1 (5 bases). The CDR3 has 14 residues. V shed 0 bases and J shed 7 bases, with 13 bases lying between them. CDR1 and CDR2 (germline): GTSNPN, SVGIG (reference sequence). The CDR3 nucleotides read TGTGCCTGGAGTGTTTCGTGGGGGGGGAACACCATATATTTT. Translating gives CAWSVSWGGNTIYF.

A few counts support this clone. The J gene is TRBJ2-7, the V gene TRBV7-9; tentative D call: TRBD1 (6 bases). The CDR3 runs 14 residues. Germline V lookup: CDR1 SEHNR, CDR2 FQNEAQ (reference sequence). Trimming cost V 5 bases and J 3 bases, with 14 bases left between them. The CDR3 loop is CASSGEGQVYEQYF. As DNA, the CDR3 is TGTGCCAGCAGCGGAGAGGGACAAGTCTACGAGCAGTACTTC.

This chain uses TRBV5-1 with TRBJ2-5, with 9 bases aligning to TRBD2. This CDR3 region has 14 residues. J gave up 4 bases and V 7 bases, and 8 bases lay outside the gene matches. CDR1 is SGHRS, CDR2 YFSETQ, per germline. CDR3 sequence (DNA): TGCGCCAGCCAACATAGCGGGAGAGGAGAGACCCAGTACTTC. It codes for CASQHSGRGETQYF.

The chain is built from TRBV9 and TRBJ1-3; D possibly corresponds to TRBD1 (6 bases). Deletions cut 4 bases from V and 4 bases from J, with 12 bases between. The germline V gene has CDR1 SGDLS and CDR2 YYNGEE. The CDR3 runs to 14 residues. The CDR3 coding sequence is TGTGCCAGCAGCACCTCCGACAGGGGAAACACCATATATTTT. As protein: CASSTSDRGNTIYF.

The chain uses TRBV7-9 and TRBJ2-1, with 12 bases lining up with TRBD2. The CDR3 loop spans 17 amino acids. The ends lost 5 bases at V and 2 bases at J; junction bases unmatched: 7. CDR1 is SEHNR and CDR2 is FQNEAQ in the germline V gene (reference sequence). Here the CDR3 reads CASSPVLAGGPYNEQFF. The CDR3 bases are TGTGCCAGCAGCCCGGTACTAGCGGGAGGTCCCTACAATGAGCAGTTCTTC.

The J gene is TRBJ1-1, the V gene TRBV5-4; TRBD1 might be the D (5 bases). Germline values: CDR1 SGHNT, CDR2 YYREEE (reference sequence). Between the trimmed V and J ends, which lost 0 bases and 0 bases, there was a span of 6 bases. The CDR3 is 14 amino acids. CDR3 protein: CASSLAQVNTEAFF. CDR3 DNA: TGTGCCAGCAGCTTGGCACAGGTGAACACTGAAGCTTTCTTT.

The V call is TRBV4-1, the J call TRBJ2-7; weak D call: TRBD1 (5 bases). The CDR3 contains 15 residues. CDR1 is MGHRA, CDR2 YSYEKL, per germline. V lost 4 bases and J lost 3, with 16 bases in between. The CDR3 region is CASSRQTGSNYEQYF. The DNA of the CDR3 is TGCGCCAGCAGCCGTCAAACAGGTTCTAACTACGAGCAGTACTTC.

The chain is built from TRBV6-5 and TRBJ1-2, with D perhaps TRBD1 (6 bases). This CDR3 contains 13 residues. Per the germline V gene, CDR1 is MNHEY and CDR2 is SVGAGI. Between the trimmed V and J ends, which lost 5 bases and 8 bases, there was a span of 15 bases. CDR3 nucleotide sequence: TGTGCCAGCAGTACAACAGGGTTAGAAGGCTACACCTTC. Translated, it gives CASSTTGLEGYTF.

This rearrangement joins TRBV12-3 or TRBV12-4 to TRBJ1-2, with 8 positions matching TRBD1. The CDR3 extends over 13 amino acids. Trimming at V came to 5 bases and at J to 7 bases, leaving 6 bases not matched to a gene. As DNA, the CDR3 is TGTGCCAGCAGTAGAGGACAGGGCGGTGGCTACACCTTC. It specifies CASSRGQGGGYTF.

The chain employs TRBV5-5 and TRBJ2-7; a weak D match, TRBD2 (5 bases). The CDR3 spans 15 residues. V gave up 4 bases and J gave up 0 bases, with 14 bases separating them. The germline V gene encodes CDR1 SGHKS and CDR2 YYEKEE (reference sequence). CDR3 sequence: CASSPWEGSSYEQYF. DNA for the CDR3: TGTGCCAGCAGCCCGTGGGAAGGGAGCTCCTACGAGCAGTACTTC. The full variable domain, in which reference TRBV5-5 and TRBJ2-7 provide the parts outside the CDR3, is DAGVTQSPTHLIKTRGQQVTLRCSPISGHKSVSWYQQVLGQGPQFIFQYYEKEERGRGNFPDRFSARQFPNYSSELNVNALLLGDSALYLCASSPWEGSSYEQYFGPGTRLTVT.

The V gene is TRBV10-3, the J gene TRBJ2-7; D not resolved. Trimming took 4 bases from V and 6 from J, leaving 7 bases between them. The CDR3 consists of 11 residues. Germline V gives CDR1 ENHRY, CDR2 SYGVKD. Here the CDR3 DNA reads TGTGCCATCAGTGCCCACAGCGAGCAGTACTTC. It is translated as CAISAHSEQYF.

V is TRBV12-5 and J is TRBJ2-2; no clear D gene. V was cut by 0 bases and J by 1 base, with 6 bases left in between. Germline V gives CDR1 LGHNT, CDR2 FRNRAP. The CDR3 is 15 residues long. The CDR3 sequence: CASGLVQQNTGELFF. The CDR3 DNA follows: TGTGCTAGTGGTTTGGTACAGCAGAACACCGGGGAGCTGTTTTTT.

The chain employs TRBV6-5 and TRBJ2-7, with TRBD2 matching over 8 bases. CDR3 length: 15 residues. In germline, CDR1 is MNHEY, CDR2 SVGAGI. V lost 0 bases, J lost 4 bases, and 5 bases stayed unmatched. The CDR3 protein is CASSYSTRGGYEQYF. The CDR3 DNA reads as TGTGCCAGCAGTTACTCCACTCGGGGGGGATACGAGCAGTACTTC.

CDR3 residues: CASSLDQEGRDEQYF. Written as DNA, the CDR3 is TGCGCCAGCAGCTTGGACCAGGAGGGCCGCGACGAGCAGTACTTC. The chain links TRBV5-1 to TRBJ2-7, with a possible D match to TRBD2 (6 bases). The CDR3 spans 15 residues. From germline, CDR1 is SGHRS and CDR2 YFSETQ. With 0 bases removed from V and 5 bases from J, the gap between germline ends came to 15 bases. Full variable domain (missing parts from reference TRBV5-1 and TRBJ2-7): KAGVTQTPRYLIKTRGQQVTLSCSPISGHRSVSWYQQTPGQGLQFLFEYFSETQRNKGNFPGRFSGRQFSNSRSEMNVSTLELGDSALYLCASSLDQEGRDEQYFGPGTRLTVT.